This T cell receptor beta chain was captured in a study of Ad26.COV2.S vaccination and SARS-CoV-2 variants. Study-level background: Intramuscular Ad26.COV2.S doses were given once or twice, 56 days apart.

This CDR3 spans 14 amino acids. Germline loops: CDR1 MNHEY, CDR2 SVGAGI. V was trimmed by 6 bases and J by 0 bases, leaving 12 bases between them. Treatment of the sample: 15 to 20 received Ad26.COV2.S at low or high dose, single or two shots; roughly five received placebo; per-sample allocation not given. The samples were gathered on day 63 after the first injection of vaccine or placebo. Repertoires were generated with immunoSEQ multiplex PCR, while TCRdb's copy carries only in-frame clones and drops some. This sample has roughly 350,000 clones, with about nine tenths found just once. The sample here was peripheral blood, taken in a trial of Ad26.COV2.S vaccine versus placebo. The sequence was obtained from a person between 18 and 60 years old who received the Ad26.COV2.S COVID-19 vaccine or a placebo. The chain links TRBV6-5 to TRBJ2-7; TRBD1 might be the D (6 bases). The CDR3 region is CASRRNRDSYEQYF. The CDR3 DNA reads as TGTGCCAGCAGGCGGAACAGGGACTCCTACGAGCAGTACTTC.